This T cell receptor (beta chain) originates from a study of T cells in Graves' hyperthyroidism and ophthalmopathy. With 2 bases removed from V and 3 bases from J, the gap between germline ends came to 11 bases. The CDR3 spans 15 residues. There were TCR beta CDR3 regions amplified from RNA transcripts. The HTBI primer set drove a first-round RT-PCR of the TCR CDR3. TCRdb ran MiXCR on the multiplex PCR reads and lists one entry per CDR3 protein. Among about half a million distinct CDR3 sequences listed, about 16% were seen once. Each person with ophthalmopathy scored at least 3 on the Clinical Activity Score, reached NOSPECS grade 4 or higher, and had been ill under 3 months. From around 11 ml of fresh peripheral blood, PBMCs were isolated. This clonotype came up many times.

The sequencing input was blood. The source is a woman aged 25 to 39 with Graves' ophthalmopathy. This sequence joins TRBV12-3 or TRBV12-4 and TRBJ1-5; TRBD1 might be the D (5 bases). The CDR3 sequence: CASSLRRQNNQPQHF. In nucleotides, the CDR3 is TGTGCCAGCAGTTTACGACGACAGAACAATCAGCCCCAGCATTTT.